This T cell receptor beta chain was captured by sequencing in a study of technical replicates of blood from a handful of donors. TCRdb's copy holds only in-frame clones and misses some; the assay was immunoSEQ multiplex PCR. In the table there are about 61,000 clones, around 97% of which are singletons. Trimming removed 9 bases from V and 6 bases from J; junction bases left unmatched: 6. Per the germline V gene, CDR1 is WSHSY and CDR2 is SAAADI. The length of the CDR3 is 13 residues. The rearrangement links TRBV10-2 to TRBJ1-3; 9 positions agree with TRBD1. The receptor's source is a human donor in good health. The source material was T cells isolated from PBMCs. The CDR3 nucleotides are TGCGCCAGTACAGGGGGCTGGGAAAACACCATATATTTT. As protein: CASTGGWENTIYF.